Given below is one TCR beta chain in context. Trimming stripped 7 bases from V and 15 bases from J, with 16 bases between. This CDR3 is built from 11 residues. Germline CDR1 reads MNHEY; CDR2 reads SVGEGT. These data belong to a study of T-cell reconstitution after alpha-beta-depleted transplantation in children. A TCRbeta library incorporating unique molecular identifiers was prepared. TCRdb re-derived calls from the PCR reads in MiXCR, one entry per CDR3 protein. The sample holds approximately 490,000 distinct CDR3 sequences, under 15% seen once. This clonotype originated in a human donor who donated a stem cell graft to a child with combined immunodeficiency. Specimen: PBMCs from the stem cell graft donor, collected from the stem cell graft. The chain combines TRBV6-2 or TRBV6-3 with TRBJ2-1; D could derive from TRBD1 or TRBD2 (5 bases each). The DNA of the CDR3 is TGTGCCAGCAAGGGCCGGGACCCCTTGTTCTTC. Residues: CASKGRDPLFF.